One and the same sample provided the 25 T cell receptor beta chains below, sequenced in a study of T cell responses to AZD1222 COVID-19 vaccine. Clones were read by immunoSEQ multiplex PCR, and TCRdb kept only the in-frame ones, dropping some. The table records about 190,000 clones, almost 95% of them present only once. Specimen: peripheral blood, collected on day 0 of AZD1222 vaccination. These receptors all come from an adult in good health.

The chain combines TRBV6-6 with TRBJ2-7; 8 bases fit TRBD1. The CDR3 is 14 residues long. The V gene's germline CDR1 is MNHNY and CDR2 SVGAGI (reference sequence). V lost 3 bases, J lost 3 bases, and 4 bases stayed unmatched. In DNA form, the CDR3 reads TGTGCCAGCAGTTATGGAGGACAGGGCTACGAGCAGTACTTC. Translation gives CASSYGGQGYEQYF.

The chain combines TRBV11-3 with TRBJ2-2, with 7 bases that match TRBD2. The CDR3 covers 20 residues. V lost 5 bases and J lost 5; bases outside the gene matches: 23. CDR1 is SGHNT and CDR2 is YENEEA in the germline V gene. This CDR3 is CASSESPWEGIGGLTGELFF. The CDR3 coding sequence is TGTGCCAGCAGCGAAAGCCCCTGGGAGGGCATAGGAGGACTAACCGGGGAGCTGTTTTTT.

This chain links TRBV7-8 with TRBJ2-1; the D gene is possibly TRBD2 (5 bases). The CDR3 covers 15 residues. The germline gives CDR1 SGHVS, CDR2 FQNEAQ. V was cut by 6 bases and J by 1 base, with 13 bases left in between. This CDR3 is CASSFAERSYNEQFF. CDR3 bases: TGTGCCAGCAGTTTTGCAGAGCGGTCCTACAATGAGCAGTTCTTC.

DNA for the CDR3: TGTGCCAGCAGTTTTTTTGGGGCAGGGTGGATGAACACTGAAGCTTTCTTT. This translates into CASSFFGAGWMNTEAFF. The chain combines TRBV28 with TRBJ1-1; D might be TRBD1 (5 bases). The germline V and J ends were trimmed by 3 bases and 0 bases, with 17 bases remaining between them. Germline V gene data show CDR1 as MDHEN and CDR2 as SYDVKM. This CDR3 region has 17 residues.

The genes are TRBV5-1 and TRBJ1-4, with a possible D match to TRBD1 (5 bases). The CDR3 extends over 15 amino acids. Germline CDR1 is SGHRS and CDR2 is YFSETQ. V lost 0 bases, J lost 4 bases, and 10 bases lay in between. CDR3 in amino acids: CASSLGGRYNEKLFF. The CDR3 region has the DNA TGCGCCAGCAGCTTGGGGGGCAGGTATAATGAAAAACTGTTTTTT. Complete variable domain (other parts from reference TRBV5-1 and TRBJ1-4): KAGVTQTPRYLIKTRGQQVTLSCSPISGHRSVSWYQQTPGQGLQFLFEYFSETQRNKGNFPGRFSGRQFSNSRSEMNVSTLELGDSALYLCASSLGGRYNEKLFFGSGTQLSVL.

The chain uses TRBV4-1 and TRBJ2-4; D is uncertain. The CDR3 covers 15 residues. Trimming took 0 bases from V and 0 from J, leaving 6 bases between them. Germline V gene data show CDR1 as MGHRA and CDR2 as YSYEKL. CDR3 nucleotides: TGCGCCAGCAGCCAAGACCTACTAGCCAAAAACATTCAGTACTTC. It encodes CASSQDLLAKNIQYF.

The genes are TRBV6-1 and TRBJ2-1; perhaps TRBD2 as D (6 bases). V was clipped by 0 bases and J by 8 bases, with 17 bases between them. CDR1 and CDR2 (germline): MNHNS, SASEGT. This CDR3 is built from 16 residues. CDR3 nucleotides: TGTGCCAGCAGTGAAGCGGGTGGGACTTTCGGGGATGAGCAGTTCTTC. This encodes CASSEAGGTFGDEQFF.

The chain employs TRBV28 and TRBJ2-1; 9 positions agree with TRBD2. Germline assignment: CDR1 MDHEN and CDR2 SYDVKM. J was trimmed by 0 bases and V by 10 bases; bases with no gene match: 13. This CDR3 spans 17 amino acids. The CDR3 sequence is CAILSPLAGSSYNEQFF. In DNA form, the CDR3 reads TGTGCCATCCTAAGCCCGCTAGCGGGGAGCTCCTACAATGAGCAGTTCTTC. The complete variable domain, with remaining parts taken from reference TRBV28 and TRBJ2-1, reads DVKVTQSSRYLVKRTGEKVFLECVQDMDHENMFWYRQDPGLGLRLIYFSYDVKMKEKGDIPEGYSVSREKKERFSLILESASTNQTSMYLCAILSPLAGSSYNEQFFGPGTRLTVL.

This chain links TRBV7-2 with TRBJ2-7; tentatively, D is TRBD1 or TRBD2 (6 bases each). The CDR3 length is 17 residues. Trimming took off 1 base at V and 0 bases at J, with 16 bases between the two ends. Germline assignment: CDR1 SGHTA and CDR2 FQGNSA. This chain's CDR3 is CASSLEGGRPYSYEQYF. The CDR3 region has the DNA TGTGCCAGCAGCTTAGAGGGGGGCAGGCCCTACTCCTACGAGCAGTACTTC.

This clone is a singleton in its sample. The chain joins TRBV25-1 to TRBJ1-2; D uncertain. Germline V gives CDR1 MGHDK, CDR2 SYGVNS. This CDR3 has 15 amino acids. V lost 1 base, J lost 5 bases, and 14 bases lay in between. CDR3 in amino acids: CASSEWTLGAYGYTF. CDR3 nucleotides: TGTGCCAGCAGTGAATGGACCCTCGGAGCTTATGGCTACACCTTC.

The chain joins TRBV5-4 to TRBJ1-1; a weak D match, TRBD1 (5 bases). Trimming pared 0 bases from V and 2 bases from J, leaving 14 bases between. Per the germline V gene, CDR1 is SGHNT and CDR2 is YYREEE (reference sequence). This CDR3 region has 16 residues. The DNA of the CDR3 is TGTGCCAGCAGCTTGGCCTGGGGCAGGGCTAACACTGAAGCTTTCTTT. Translating gives CASSLAWGRANTEAFF.

V usage is TRBV3-1 (or the pseudogene TRBV3-2) and J usage is TRBJ1-6; D uncertain. This CDR3 spans 14 amino acids. The V gene's germline CDR1 is LGHDT and CDR2 YNNKEL (reference sequence). The V gene lost 2 bases and the J gene lost 7 bases, with 9 bases spanning the gap. CDR3: CASSQLKGNSPLHF. The CDR3 coding sequence is TGTGCCAGCAGCCAATTGAAAGGGAATTCACCCCTCCACTTT.

This chain joins TRBV19 and TRBJ1-1; D possibly corresponds to TRBD1 (6 bases). The V gene lost 5 bases and the J gene lost 5 bases, with 18 bases spanning the gap. Germline assignment: CDR1 LNHDA and CDR2 SQIVND (reference sequence). The CDR3 is 15 residues long. For the CDR3, the DNA is TGTGCCAGTAGTTCTATTCCGACAGGCGTTACTGAAGCTTTCTTT. Translated, it gives CASSSIPTGVTEAFF.

This clone was observed a single time. This chain uses TRBV4-1 with TRBJ1-5; the D gene is possibly TRBD1 (6 bases). The CDR3 totals 17 residues. Germline values: CDR1 MGHRA, CDR2 YSYEKL. V was trimmed by 4 bases and J by 4 bases, leaving 20 bases between them. The CDR3 loop is CASSPTRTEASNQPQHF. CDR3 in DNA: TGCGCCAGCAGCCCCACCAGGACAGAGGCGTCAAATCAGCCCCAGCATTTT.

The chain is built from TRBV6-5 and TRBJ2-3; D is unresolved. Trimming removed 7 bases at V and 5 bases at J, with 13 bases between. Germline-derived CDR1 and CDR2 are MNHEY and SVGAGI. The CDR3 has 13 amino acids. CDR3 sequence (DNA): TGTGCCAGCAAACCAGGTCCCGGAGATACGCAGTATTTT. Its translation is CASKPGPGDTQYF.

V and J are TRBV7-3 and TRBJ2-1; D is uncertain. The V gene's germline CDR1 is SGHTA and CDR2 FQGTGA. The CDR3 is 11 residues long. The V gene lost 1 base and the J gene lost 8 bases, with 3 bases spanning the gap. CDR3 DNA sequence: TGTGCCAGCAGCTTAAATCATGAGCAGTTCTTC. This translates into CASSLNHEQFF.

V is TRBV11-2 and J is TRBJ2-5; D could derive from TRBD1 or TRBD2 (5 bases each). Between the trimmed V and J ends, which lost 6 bases and 4 bases, there was a span of 18 bases. The CDR3 spans 15 residues. CDR1 and CDR2 (germline): SGHAT, FQNNGV. The CDR3 bases are TGTGCCAGCAGGGGGCTAAGGTCCGAGGGAGAGACCCAGTACTTC. Translation gives CASRGLRSEGETQYF.

The rearrangement links TRBV6-5 to TRBJ1-4, with D possibly matching TRBD1 (5 bases). The length of the CDR3 is 15 residues. Germline V gene sequence: CDR1 MNHEY, CDR2 SVGAGI. V was cut by 3 bases and J by 7 bases, with 15 bases left in between. The CDR3 region has the DNA TGTGCCAGCAGTTATCGCGACAGTCGATTTGAAAAACTGTTTTTT. Protein sequence: CASSYRDSRFEKLFF.

The V gene is TRBV11-2, the J gene TRBJ2-7; 9 bases align to TRBD2. Per the germline V gene, CDR1 is SGHAT and CDR2 is FQNNGV. The CDR3 contains 16 residues. With V trimmed by 1 base and J by 5 bases, 9 bases remained unmatched. DNA of the CDR3: TGTGCCAGCAGCTTAGTTCATGCGGGAGGGCCCCACGAGCAGTACTTC. It encodes CASSLVHAGGPHEQYF.

This clone is a singleton in its sample. V usage is TRBV6-6 and J usage is TRBJ1-1; D is undetermined. The CDR3 is made up of 11 amino acids. The germline gives CDR1 MNHNY, CDR2 SVGAGI (reference sequence). The V gene lost 7 bases and the J gene lost 0 bases, with 3 bases spanning the gap. The CDR3 sequence: CASKVNTEAFF. The CDR3 DNA is TGTGCCAGCAAGGTGAACACTGAAGCTTTCTTT.

The chain carries TRBV5-4 and TRBJ1-2; 8 bases are shared with TRBD1. Trimming cost V 5 bases and J 0 bases; bases outside gene matches: 0. This CDR3 has 13 amino acids. Germline V gene lookup returns CDR1 SGHNT and CDR2 YYREEE (reference sequence). CDR3 sequence (DNA): TGTGCCAGCAGGACAGGGGCTAACTATGGCTACACCTTC. It is translated as CASRTGANYGYTF.

The chain's CDR3 is CASSLLQGWEGYTF. The CDR3 nucleotides read TGTGCCAGCAGCCTACTACAGGGGTGGGAGGGCTACACCTTC. V gene TRBV5-6 combines with J gene TRBJ1-2; 7 bases align to TRBD1. Germline assignment: CDR1 SGHDT and CDR2 YYEEEE. The CDR3 has 14 amino acids. V trimming: 4 bases; J trimming: 8 bases; junction bases outside the gene matches: 11.

The J gene is TRBJ2-7, the V gene TRBV7-6, with TRBD2 matching over 9 bases. Per the germline V gene, CDR1 is SGHVS and CDR2 is FNYEAQ. V lost 5 bases, J lost 5 bases, and 10 bases stayed unmatched. The CDR3 has 15 amino acids. CDR3 sequence reads: CASSRFSGSVHEQYF. The CDR3 region has the DNA TGTGCCAGCAGCCGCTTTAGCGGGAGCGTACACGAGCAGTACTTC.

CDR3 sequence (DNA): TGTGCCAGTAGTATGAGGCACACCGCGAACACTGAAGCTTTCTTT. The encoded protein is CASSMRHTANTEAFF. The chain couples TRBV19 to TRBJ1-1; no reliable D call. V lost 3 bases, J lost 1 base, and 12 bases lay in between. Germline CDR1 is LNHDA and CDR2 is SQIVND (reference sequence). The CDR3 has 15 amino acids.

This chain joins TRBV10-3 and TRBJ1-5, with 9 bases that match TRBD1. The germline V gene encodes CDR1 ENHRY and CDR2 SYGVKD. The CDR3 extends over 14 amino acids. With V trimmed by 6 bases and J by 6 bases, 6 bases remained unmatched. The CDR3 here is CAISDRQGGQPQHF. CDR3 in DNA: TGTGCCATCAGCGACCGACAGGGGGGTCAGCCCCAGCATTTT.